These 14 T cell receptor beta chains originate from one sample sequenced in a study of regulatory T cells in long-lasting Graves disease. Regarding time point: persistent/refractory GD, antithyroid drugs over 5 years with positive TRAb. PBMC-extracted RNA yielded the TCR library. Assembly of TCR beta libraries relied on iRepertoire HTBI primers together with Arm-PCR of CDR3 regions. TCRdb processed the multiplex PCR reads anew with MiXCR; each CDR3 protein has one entry. The sample contains hundreds of thousands of distinct CDR3 sequences, 20% to 25% of which appear only once. The specimen was peripheral blood mononuclear cells (PBMCs), collected when the disease was refractory, from a patient treated with antithyroid drugs. The source of these receptors is a female donor with Graves disease.

This clonotype occurred many times. The chain carries TRBV27 and TRBJ1-2; 10 nucleotides align to TRBD1. J was trimmed by 8 bases and V by 1 base; bases with no gene match: 4. Germline CDR1 and CDR2: MNHEY and SMNVEV (reference sequence). The CDR3 consists of 14 residues. CDR3 in amino acids: CASSLLGTGDGYTF. The CDR3 DNA follows: TGTGCCAGCAGTTTATTAGGGACAGGGGACGGCTACACCTTC.

The chain uses TRBV20-1 and TRBJ2-1; 7 bases match TRBD2. Germline CDR1 and CDR2: DFQATT and SNEGSKA (reference sequence). The length of the CDR3 is 18 residues. The V gene end was trimmed by 4 bases and the J gene end by 3 bases; junction bases not matched to a gene: 18. The CDR3 bases are TGCAGTGCTATCCCGGGAGGATCATTCGGGGATTTCTACAATGAGCAGTTCTTC. Amino acid sequence: CSAIPGGSFGDFYNEQFF.

This chain links TRBV5-6 with TRBJ2-2, with TRBD1 matching over 7 bases. Germline V gene sequence: CDR1 SGHDT, CDR2 YYEEEE. The V and J ends lost 4 bases and 3 bases, in that order; junction bases with no gene match: 12. The CDR3 is made up of 17 amino acids. The DNA for the CDR3 is TGTGCCAGCAGCGCTACACCGGGACAGCTGTACACCGGGGAGCTGTTTTTT. Residues: CASSATPGQLYTGELFF.

The chain employs TRBV6-1 and TRBJ2-2, with D uncertain. V lost 7 bases and J 7 bases, leaving 13 bases between the germline ends. The CDR3 has 13 residues. The V gene's germline CDR1 is MNHNS and CDR2 SASEGT. CDR3 loop: CASIWVSVGELFF. The DNA of the CDR3 is TGTGCCAGCATCTGGGTGTCAGTCGGGGAGCTGTTTTTT.

This chain uses TRBV4-1 with TRBJ2-4; the D is unclear. The CDR3 runs 14 residues. V was clipped by 0 bases and J by 5 bases, with 8 bases between them. Germline loops: CDR1 MGHRA, CDR2 YSYEKL. This chain's CDR3 is CASSQDGSENIQYF. Here the CDR3 DNA reads TGCGCCAGCAGCCAAGATGGGTCGGAAAACATTCAGTACTTC.

Many counts were recorded for this clonotype. The chain's CDR3 is CASSLVWGQGEAFF. CDR3 coding DNA: TGTGCCAGCAGCTTAGTTTGGGGTCAGGGTGAAGCTTTCTTT. This sequence joins TRBV11-2 and TRBJ1-1; D perhaps matches TRBD1 (5 bases). The CDR3 is 14 residues long. V lost 1 base and J lost 7, with 13 bases in between. Germline CDR1 reads SGHAT; CDR2 reads FQNNGV.

This clonotype was recorded many times. The chain recombines TRBV12-3 or TRBV12-4 with TRBJ2-4; 7 bases are shared with TRBD1. The length of the CDR3 is 12 residues. The J segment lost 8 bases and the V segment lost 5 bases, leaving 3 bases of the junction unmatched. The CDR3 is CASSPQGDIQYF. The CDR3 DNA sequence: TGTGCCAGCAGTCCTCAGGGGGACATTCAGTACTTC.

The sample holds many counts of this clonotype. The chain has TRBV2 and TRBJ2-7; D not resolved. Trimming took 3 bases from V and 3 from J, leaving 15 bases between them. CDR3 size: 15 residues. Germline V gives CDR1 SNHLY, CDR2 FYNNEI. The CDR3 protein is CASSDRLAAIYEQYF. Written as DNA, the CDR3 is TGTGCCAGCAGTGATAGGCTCGCTGCGATCTACGAGCAGTACTTC.

The chain recombines TRBV20-1 with TRBJ2-7, with D maybe TRBD2 (6 bases). Germline V lookup: CDR1 DFQATT, CDR2 SNEGSKA (reference sequence). V gave up 0 bases and J gave up 6 bases, with 15 bases separating them. This CDR3 is built from 14 residues. CDR3 nucleotides: TGCAGTGCTAGAGATCTGGGCTCGGGACTCGAGCAGTACTTC. Protein sequence: CSARDLGSGLEQYF.

This clonotype was seen a few times. The V call is TRBV27, the J call TRBJ2-7; 9 bases line up with TRBD1. CDR1 MNHEY and CDR2 SMNVEV come from the germline V gene (reference sequence). The CDR3 totals 14 residues. The ends lost 8 bases at V and 1 base at J; junction bases unmatched: 6. The CDR3 here is CASGTGTGSYEQYF. CDR3 DNA: TGTGCCAGCGGCACCGGGACAGGGTCCTACGAGCAGTACTTC.

This clonotype occurred many times. The CDR3 nucleotides read TGTGCCAGCAGTTACTCCCTATCCAGGGCTTACTCCTCCTACGAGCAGTACTTC. This gives the protein CASSYSLSRAYSSYEQYF. The chain links TRBV6-2 or TRBV6-3 to TRBJ2-7, with TRBD1 as a possible D gene (5 bases). CDR3 length equals 18 residues. Trimming pared 0 bases from V and 0 bases from J, leaving 18 bases between. The V gene's germline CDR1 is MNHEY and CDR2 SVGEGT.

This clonotype has a count of ten or more. The chain uses TRBV6-5 and TRBJ1-2, with D uncertain. The CDR3 is 13 amino acids. Germline V gives CDR1 MNHEY, CDR2 SVGAGI. Deletions cut 0 bases from V and 8 bases from J, with 10 bases between. CDR3 DNA sequence: TGTGCCAGCAGTTACTCTACCTGGGGAGGCTACACCTTC. Translating gives CASSYSTWGGYTF.

This clonotype was recorded many times. The chain carries TRBV2 and TRBJ2-5; TRBD2 agrees at 12 bases. Germline trimming cut 6 bases from V and 5 bases from J; bases unmatched to any gene: 16. CDR1 and CDR2 (germline): SNHLY, FYNNEI. This CDR3 spans 18 amino acids. The CDR3 sequence is CASSRRLAGVGFDETQYF. CDR3 nucleotide sequence: TGTGCCAGCAGCAGAAGACTAGCGGGAGTGGGCTTCGACGAGACCCAGTACTTC.

This clonotype was found many times. The chain joins TRBV6-1 to TRBJ2-7; weak D call: TRBD1 (5 bases). The germline V gene encodes CDR1 MNHNS and CDR2 SASEGT. The CDR3 extends over 13 amino acids. Trimming removed 5 bases at V and 3 bases at J, with 11 bases between. Here the CDR3 reads CASSLGQFYEQYF. In DNA form, the CDR3 reads TGTGCCAGCAGTCTTGGACAATTCTACGAGCAGTACTTC.